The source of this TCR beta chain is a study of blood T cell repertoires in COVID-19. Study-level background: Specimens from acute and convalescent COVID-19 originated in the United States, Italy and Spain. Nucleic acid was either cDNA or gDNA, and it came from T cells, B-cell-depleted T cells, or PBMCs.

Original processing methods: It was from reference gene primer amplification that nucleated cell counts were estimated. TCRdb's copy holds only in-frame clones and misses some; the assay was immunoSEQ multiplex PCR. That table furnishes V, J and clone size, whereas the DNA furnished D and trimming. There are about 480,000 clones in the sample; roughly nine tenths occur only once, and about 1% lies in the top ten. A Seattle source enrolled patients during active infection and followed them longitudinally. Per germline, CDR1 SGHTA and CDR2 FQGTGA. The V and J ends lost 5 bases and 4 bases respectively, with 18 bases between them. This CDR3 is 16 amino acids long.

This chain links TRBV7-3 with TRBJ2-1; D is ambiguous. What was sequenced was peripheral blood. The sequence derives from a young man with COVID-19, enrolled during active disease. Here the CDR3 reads CASSDLGGFGYNEQFF. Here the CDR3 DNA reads TGTGCCAGCAGCGACCTAGGCGGCTTCGGGTACAATGAGCAGTTCTTC.